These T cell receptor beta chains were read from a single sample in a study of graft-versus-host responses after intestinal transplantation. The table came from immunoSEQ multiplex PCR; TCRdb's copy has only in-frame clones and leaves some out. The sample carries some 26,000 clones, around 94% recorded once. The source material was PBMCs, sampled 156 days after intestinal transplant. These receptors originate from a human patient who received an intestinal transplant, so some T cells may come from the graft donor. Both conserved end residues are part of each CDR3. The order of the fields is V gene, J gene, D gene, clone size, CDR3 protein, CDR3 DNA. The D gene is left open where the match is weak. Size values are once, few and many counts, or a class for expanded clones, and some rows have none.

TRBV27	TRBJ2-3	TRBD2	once	CASSISGSTDTQYF	TGTGCCAGCAGTATTAGCGGGAGCACAGATACGCAGTATTTT
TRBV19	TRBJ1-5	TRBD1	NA	CASETGTGIGGPQHF	TGTGCCAGTGAAACCGGGACAGGGATTGGGGGACCCCAGCATTTT
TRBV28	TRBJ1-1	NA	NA	CASSDLAVLQQREAFF	TGTGCCAGCAGTGACTTGGCCGTCCTCCAACAGCGTGAAGCTTTCTTT
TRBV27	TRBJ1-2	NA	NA	CASSDGQAVNYGYTF	TGTGCCAGCAGTGATGGGCAGGCGGTTAACTATGGCTACACCTTC
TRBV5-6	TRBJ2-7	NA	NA	CASSLVQASSYEQYF	TGTGCCAGCAGCTTGGTCCAGGCTAGCTCCTACGAGCAGTACTTC
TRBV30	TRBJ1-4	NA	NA	CASDGDGASTNEKLFF	TGTGCCTCGGATGGGGACGGAGCTTCAACTAATGAAAAACTGTTTTTT
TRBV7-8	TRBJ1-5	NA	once	CASTPALGGDQPQHF	TGTGCCAGCACCCCCGCTTTGGGGGGTGATCAGCCCCAGCATTTT
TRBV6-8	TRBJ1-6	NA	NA	CARRTAYNSPLHF	TGTGCCAGGAGGACAGCCTATAATTCACCCCTCCACTTT
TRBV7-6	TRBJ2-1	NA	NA	CASSLGYNEQFF	TGTGCCAGCAGCTTAGGCTACAATGAGCAGTTCTTC
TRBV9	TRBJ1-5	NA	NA	CASSGDRDSNQPQHF	TGTGCCAGCAGCGGAGACCGGGACAGCAATCAGCCCCAGCATTTT
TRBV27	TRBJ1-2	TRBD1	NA	CASSLTGAGYGYTF	TGTGCCAGCAGCCTGACAGGGGCGGGATATGGCTACACCTTC